One T cell receptor (beta chain) is described in this entry. What it binds is unknown. Germline and junction disagree at one end, which may indicate a read error. TCRdb passed the reads through MiXCR, listing each CDR3 protein once. The sample includes 300,000 to 400,000 distinct CDR3 sequences, 15% to 20% of them seen just once. This sample was taken from a study of T cell repertoires in cytomegalovirus infection. At the level of the study: Evidence of both CMV infection and a matching HLA type came from public TCR beta signatures.

This CDR3 comprises 17 residues. The germline CDR1 and CDR2 sequences are SGHTA and FQGNSA. General observations from the study: It was HLA-C-restricted CMV-specific TCR beta clonotypes that dominated the response ex vivo. Carriage of CMV together with the relevant HLA was identifiable through cumulative public TCR beta family frequency.

The chain joins TRBV7-2 to TRBJ2-7; 8 bases align to TRBD2. The source of this sequence is a human donor in good health (CMV status not recorded). Some clones in this sample may be carry-over from other donors' samples. Input material: PBMCs. The CDR3: CASSLGTSTPRRGEQYF. CDR3 in DNA: TGTGCCAGTAGCTTAGGGACTAGTACACCCAGGAGAGGCGAGCAGTACTTC.